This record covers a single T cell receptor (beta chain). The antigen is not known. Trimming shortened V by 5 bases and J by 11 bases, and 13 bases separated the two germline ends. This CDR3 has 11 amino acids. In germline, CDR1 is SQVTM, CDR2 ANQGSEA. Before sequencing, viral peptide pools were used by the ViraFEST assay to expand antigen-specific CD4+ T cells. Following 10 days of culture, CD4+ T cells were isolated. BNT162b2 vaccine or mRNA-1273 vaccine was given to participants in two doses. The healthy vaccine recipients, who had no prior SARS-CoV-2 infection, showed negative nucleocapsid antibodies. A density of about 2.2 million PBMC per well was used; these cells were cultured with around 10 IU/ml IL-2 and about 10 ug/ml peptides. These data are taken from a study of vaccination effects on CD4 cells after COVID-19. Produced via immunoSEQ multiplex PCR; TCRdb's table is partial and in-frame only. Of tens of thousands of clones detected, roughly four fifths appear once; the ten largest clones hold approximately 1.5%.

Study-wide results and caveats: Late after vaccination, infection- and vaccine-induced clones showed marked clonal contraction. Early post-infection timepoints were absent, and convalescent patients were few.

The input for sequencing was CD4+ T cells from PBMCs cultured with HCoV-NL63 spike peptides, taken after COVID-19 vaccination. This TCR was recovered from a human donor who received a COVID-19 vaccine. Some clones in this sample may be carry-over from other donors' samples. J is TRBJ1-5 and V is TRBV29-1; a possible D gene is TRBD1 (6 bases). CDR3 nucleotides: TGCAGCGTTCAACAGGGCCTGACCCAGCATTTT. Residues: CSVQQGLTQHF.